A selection of T cell receptor beta chains follows, all from one sample in a study of vaccination effects on CD4 cells after COVID-19. The table came from immunoSEQ multiplex PCR; TCRdb's copy has only in-frame clones and leaves some out. This table has approximately 50,000 clones, 60% to 85% appearing once. No antigens are known for them. Sequenced here: CD4+ T cells from PBMCs cultured without peptide, sampled before COVID-19 vaccination. The origin of the receptors is a human donor who had a prior SARS-CoV-2 infection. Both conserved end residues are part of each CDR3.

V | length | CDR3
TRBV5-1 | 13 | CASSGGDSSAQYF
TRBV4-3 | 15 | CASSQEVSGNSPLHF
TRBV6-1 | 20 | CASSEAVYGLAGDDTDTQYF
TRBV12-5 | 13 | CASYQRGGGELFF
TRBV9 | 14 | CASSVVGGHNEQFF
TRBV29-1 | 14 | CSVGQASSGNTIYF
TRBV30 | 14 | CAWSPGSTNEKLFF
TRBV9 | 17 | CASSAGLAGGGRDTQYF
TRBV19 | 14 | CASSIVPVGDTQYF
TRBV18 | 14 | CASSSTTGGYGYTF
TRBV4-1 | 14 | CASSREGIRGELFF
TRBV6-6 | 15 | CASIGRQEGNTEAFF
TRBV18 | 17 | CASSPTSLTGRTETQYF
TRBV27 | 17 | CASTPMRTSGSTDTQYF
TRBV7-2 | 16 | CASSLGTSGAGWEQYF
TRBV2 | 13 | CASIPQITGELFF
TRBV27 | 15 | CASSSTDLYSYEQYF
TRBV6-4 | 16 | CASSLIVTGSTDTQYF
TRBV11-2 | 14 | CASSLVTTNTEAFF
TRBV7-3 | 13 | CASSLGGRYGYTF
TRBV5-1 | 16 | CASSLGTSGGEDTQYF
TRBV3-1/TRBV3-2 | 13 | CASSQPGNTEAFF
TRBV7-3 | 15 | CASSSPGQNTGELFF
TRBV7-9 | 19 | CANRPPRLAGAPPSDTQYF
TRBV3-1/TRBV3-2 | 19 | CASSQDPTRSGGYTGELFF
TRBV30 | 13 | CAWSVGSLQPQHF
TRBV19 | 16 | CASSALSGGADETQYF
TRBV6-4 | 15 | CASCPSGRRSDTQYF
TRBV5-6 | 15 | CASSWPGPSTDTQYF
TRBV5-1 | 14 | CASSDTGSGNTIYF
TRBV20-1 | 13 | CSASLTGIYGYTF
TRBV7-2 | 14 | CASSLLGGGLEQFF
TRBV4-2 | 15 | CASSQDPQGWETQYF